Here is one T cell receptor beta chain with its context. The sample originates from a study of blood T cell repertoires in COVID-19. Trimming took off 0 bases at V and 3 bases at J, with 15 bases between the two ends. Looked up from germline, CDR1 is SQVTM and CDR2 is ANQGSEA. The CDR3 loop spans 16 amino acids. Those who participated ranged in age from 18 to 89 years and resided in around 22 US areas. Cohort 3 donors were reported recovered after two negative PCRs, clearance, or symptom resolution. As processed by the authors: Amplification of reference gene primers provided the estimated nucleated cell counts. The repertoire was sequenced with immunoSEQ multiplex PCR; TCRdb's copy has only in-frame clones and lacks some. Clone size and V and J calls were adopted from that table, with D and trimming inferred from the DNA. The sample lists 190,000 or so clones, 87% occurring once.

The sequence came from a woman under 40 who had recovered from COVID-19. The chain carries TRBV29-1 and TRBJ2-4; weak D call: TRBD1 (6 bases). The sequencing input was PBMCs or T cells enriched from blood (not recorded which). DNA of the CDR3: TGCAGCGTTGAAGATCAGCTGCTAGGGGGCAAAAACATTCAGTACTTC. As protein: CSVEDQLLGGKNIQYF.